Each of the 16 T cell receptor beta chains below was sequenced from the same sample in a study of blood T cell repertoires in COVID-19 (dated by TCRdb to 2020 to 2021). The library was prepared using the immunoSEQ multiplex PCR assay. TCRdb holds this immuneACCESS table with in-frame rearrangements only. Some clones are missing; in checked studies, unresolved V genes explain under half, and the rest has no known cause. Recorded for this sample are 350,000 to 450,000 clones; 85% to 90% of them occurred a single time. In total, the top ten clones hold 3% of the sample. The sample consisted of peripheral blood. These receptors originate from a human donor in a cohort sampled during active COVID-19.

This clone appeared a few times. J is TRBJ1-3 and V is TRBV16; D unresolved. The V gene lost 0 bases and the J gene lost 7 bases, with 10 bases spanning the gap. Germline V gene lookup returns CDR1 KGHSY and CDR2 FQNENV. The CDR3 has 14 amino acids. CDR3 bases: TGTGCCAGCAGCCAATCGAACAGTTTTAACACCATATATTTT. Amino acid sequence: CASSQSNSFNTIYF.

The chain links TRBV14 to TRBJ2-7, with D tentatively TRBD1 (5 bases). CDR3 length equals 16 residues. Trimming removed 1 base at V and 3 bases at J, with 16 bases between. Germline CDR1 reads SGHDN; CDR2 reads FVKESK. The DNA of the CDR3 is TGTGCCAGCAGCCAAGTACCATGGCAGGGTAACTACGAGCAGTACTTC. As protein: CASSQVPWQGNYEQYF.

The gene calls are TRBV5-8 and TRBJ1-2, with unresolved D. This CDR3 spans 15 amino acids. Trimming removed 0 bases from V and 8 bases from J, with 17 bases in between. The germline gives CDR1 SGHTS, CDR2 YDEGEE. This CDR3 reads CASSLGGYNVGGYTF. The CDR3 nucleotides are TGTGCCAGCAGCTTGGGAGGGTACAACGTCGGAGGCTACACCTTC.

The CDR3 is CASSSLLDYNEQFF. CDR3 coding DNA: TGTGCCAGCAGTTCCCTTTTAGATTACAATGAGCAGTTCTTC. This chain joins TRBV28 and TRBJ2-1; D gene unclear. V lost 4 bases and J lost 4, with 11 bases in between. CDR3 length: 14 amino acids. Germline assignment: CDR1 MDHEN and CDR2 SYDVKM. The whole variable domain, filled in from reference TRBV28 and TRBJ2-1, reads DVKVTQSSRYLVKRTGEKVFLECVQDMDHENMFWYRQDPGLGLRLIYFSYDVKMKEKGDIPEGYSVSREKKERFSLILESASTNQTSMYLCASSSLLDYNEQFFGPGTRLTVL.

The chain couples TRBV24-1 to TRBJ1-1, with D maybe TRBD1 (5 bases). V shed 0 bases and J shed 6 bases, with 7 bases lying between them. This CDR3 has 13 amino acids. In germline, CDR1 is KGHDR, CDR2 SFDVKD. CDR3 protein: CATSDLPGSEAFF. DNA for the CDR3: TGTGCCACCAGTGATTTGCCAGGGTCTGAAGCTTTCTTT.

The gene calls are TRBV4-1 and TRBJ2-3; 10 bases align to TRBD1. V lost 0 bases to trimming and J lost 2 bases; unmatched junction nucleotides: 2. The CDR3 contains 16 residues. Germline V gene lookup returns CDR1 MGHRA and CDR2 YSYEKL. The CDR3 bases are TGCGCCAGCAGCCAAGAAGGGACAGGGGCCACAGATACGCAGTATTTT. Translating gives CASSQEGTGATDTQYF.

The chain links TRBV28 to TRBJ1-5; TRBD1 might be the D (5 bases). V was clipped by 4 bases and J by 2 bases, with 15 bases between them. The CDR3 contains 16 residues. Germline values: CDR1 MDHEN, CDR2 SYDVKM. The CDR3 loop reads CASSSWGQGGNQPQHF. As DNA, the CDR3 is TGTGCCAGCAGTTCCTGGGGCCAGGGTGGCAATCAGCCCCAGCATTTT.

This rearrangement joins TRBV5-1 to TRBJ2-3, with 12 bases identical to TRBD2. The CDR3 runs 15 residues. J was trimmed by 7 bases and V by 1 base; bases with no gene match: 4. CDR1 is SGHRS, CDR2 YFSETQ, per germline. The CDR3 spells CASSLTSGGPNTQYF. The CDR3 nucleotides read TGCGCCAGCAGCTTGACTAGCGGGGGGCCAAATACGCAGTATTTT.

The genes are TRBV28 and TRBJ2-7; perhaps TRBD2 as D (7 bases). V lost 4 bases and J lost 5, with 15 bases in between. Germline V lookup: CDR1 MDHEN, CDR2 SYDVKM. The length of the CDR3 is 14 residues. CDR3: CASSWGGPGDEQYF. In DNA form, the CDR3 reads TGTGCCAGCAGTTGGGGGGGCCCCGGGGACGAGCAGTACTTC.

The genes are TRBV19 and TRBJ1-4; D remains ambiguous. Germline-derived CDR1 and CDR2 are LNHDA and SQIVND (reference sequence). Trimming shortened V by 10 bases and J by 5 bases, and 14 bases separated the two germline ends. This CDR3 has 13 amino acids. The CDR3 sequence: CATSPGRNEKLFF. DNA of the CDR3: TGTGCCACCTCCCCGGGAAGAAATGAAAAACTGTTTTTT.

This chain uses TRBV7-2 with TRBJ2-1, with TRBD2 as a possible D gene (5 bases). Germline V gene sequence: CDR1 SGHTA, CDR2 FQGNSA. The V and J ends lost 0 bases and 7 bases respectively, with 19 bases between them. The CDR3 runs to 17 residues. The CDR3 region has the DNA TGTGCCAGCAGCTTAGCAGGTGGAGCGGAGAACCTTAATGAGCAGTTCTTC. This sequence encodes CASSLAGGAENLNEQFF. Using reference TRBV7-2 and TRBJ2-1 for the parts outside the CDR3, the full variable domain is GAGVSQSPSNKVTEKGKDVELRCDPISGHTALYWYRQSLGQGLEFLIYFQGNSAPDKSGLPSDRFSAERTGGSVSTLTIQRTQQEDSAVYLCASSLAGGAENLNEQFFGPGTRLTVL.

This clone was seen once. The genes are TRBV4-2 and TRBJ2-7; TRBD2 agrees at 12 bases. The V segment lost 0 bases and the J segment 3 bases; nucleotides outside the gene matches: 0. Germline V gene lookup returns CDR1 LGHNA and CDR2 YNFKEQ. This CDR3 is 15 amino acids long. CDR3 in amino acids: CASSQETSGGYEQYF. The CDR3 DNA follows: TGTGCCAGCAGCCAAGAGACTAGCGGGGGCTACGAGCAGTACTTC.

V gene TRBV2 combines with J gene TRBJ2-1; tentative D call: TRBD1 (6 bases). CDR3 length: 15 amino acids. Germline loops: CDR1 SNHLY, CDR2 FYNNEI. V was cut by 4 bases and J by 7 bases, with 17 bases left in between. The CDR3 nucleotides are TGTGCCAGCAGTGGTGTCAGGGGCTCCGAGAATGAGCAGTTCTTC. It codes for CASSGVRGSENEQFF.

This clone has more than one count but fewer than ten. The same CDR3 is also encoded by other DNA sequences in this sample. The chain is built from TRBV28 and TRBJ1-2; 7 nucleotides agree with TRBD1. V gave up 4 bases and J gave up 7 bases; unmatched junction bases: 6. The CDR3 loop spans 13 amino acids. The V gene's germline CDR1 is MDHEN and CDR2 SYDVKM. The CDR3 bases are TGTGCCAGCAGTTCTGGGACAGAAAGTGGCTACACCTTC. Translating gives CASSSGTESGYTF.

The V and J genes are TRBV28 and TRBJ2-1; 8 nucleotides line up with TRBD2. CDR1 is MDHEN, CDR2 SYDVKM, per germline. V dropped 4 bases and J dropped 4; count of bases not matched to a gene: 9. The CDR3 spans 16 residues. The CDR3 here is CASSSFSGENYNEQFF. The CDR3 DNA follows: TGTGCCAGCAGTTCCTTTAGCGGGGAAAATTACAATGAGCAGTTCTTC.

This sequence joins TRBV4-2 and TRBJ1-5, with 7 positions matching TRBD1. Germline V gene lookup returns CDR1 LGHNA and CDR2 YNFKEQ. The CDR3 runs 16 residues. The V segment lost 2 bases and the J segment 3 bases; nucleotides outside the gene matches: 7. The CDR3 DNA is TGTGCCAGCAGCCAAAGGGACAGCAGGGCCAATCAGCCCCAGCATTTT. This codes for CASSQRDSRANQPQHF.